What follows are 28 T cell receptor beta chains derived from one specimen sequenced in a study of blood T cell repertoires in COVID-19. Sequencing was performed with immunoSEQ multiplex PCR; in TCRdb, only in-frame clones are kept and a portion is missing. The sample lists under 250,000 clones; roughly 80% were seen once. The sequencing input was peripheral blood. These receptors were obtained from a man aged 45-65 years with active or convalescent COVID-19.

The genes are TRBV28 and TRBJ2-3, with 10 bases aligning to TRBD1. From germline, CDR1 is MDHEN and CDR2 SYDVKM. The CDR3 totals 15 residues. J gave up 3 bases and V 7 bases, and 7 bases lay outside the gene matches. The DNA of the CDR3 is TGTGCCAGCACCGTAACGGGACAGGGGACAGATACGCAGTATTTT. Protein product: CASTVTGQGTDTQYF.

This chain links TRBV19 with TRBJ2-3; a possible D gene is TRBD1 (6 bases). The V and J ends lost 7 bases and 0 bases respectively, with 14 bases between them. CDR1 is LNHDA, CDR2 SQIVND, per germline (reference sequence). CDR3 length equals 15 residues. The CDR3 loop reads CASTPRGPSTDTQYF. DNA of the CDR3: TGTGCCAGTACCCCCAGGGGCCCAAGCACAGATACGCAGTATTTT.

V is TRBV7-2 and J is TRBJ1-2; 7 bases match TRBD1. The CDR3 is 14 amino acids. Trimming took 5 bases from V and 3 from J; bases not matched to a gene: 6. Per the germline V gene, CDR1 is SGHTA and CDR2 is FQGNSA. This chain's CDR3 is CASSPPGQYYGYTF. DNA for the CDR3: TGTGCCAGCAGCCCACCGGGACAGTACTATGGCTACACCTTC.

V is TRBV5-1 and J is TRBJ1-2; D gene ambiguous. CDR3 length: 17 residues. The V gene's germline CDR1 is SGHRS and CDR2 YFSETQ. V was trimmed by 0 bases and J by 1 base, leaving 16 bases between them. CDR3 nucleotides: TGCGCCAGCAGCTTGGCTCTGCGGGGAAGAGATAACTATGGCTACACCTTC. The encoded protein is CASSLALRGRDNYGYTF.

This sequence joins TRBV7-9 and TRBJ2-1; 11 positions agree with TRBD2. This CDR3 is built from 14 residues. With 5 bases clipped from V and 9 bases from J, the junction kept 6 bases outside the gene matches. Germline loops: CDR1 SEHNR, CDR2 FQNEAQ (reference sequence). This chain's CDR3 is CASSPGLAAGEQFF. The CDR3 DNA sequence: TGTGCCAGCAGCCCGGGACTAGCGGCGGGTGAGCAGTTCTTC.

Written as DNA, the CDR3 is TGTGCCAGCAGGGAGTCAGGGAACGAGCAGTACTTC. This gives the protein CASRESGNEQYF. This rearrangement joins TRBV2 to TRBJ2-7, with TRBD1 as a possible D gene (5 bases). The CDR3 consists of 12 residues. V lost 6 bases to trimming and J lost 5 bases, with 11 bases between them. The V gene's germline CDR1 is SNHLY and CDR2 FYNNEI.

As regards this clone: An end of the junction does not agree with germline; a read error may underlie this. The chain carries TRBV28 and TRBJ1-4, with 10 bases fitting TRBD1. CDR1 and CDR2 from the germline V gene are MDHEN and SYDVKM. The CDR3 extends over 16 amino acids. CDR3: CAGSLPPGTGAGKLFF. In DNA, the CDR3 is TGTGCCGGCAGTTTACCACCCGGGACAGGGGCAGGAAAACTGTTTTTT.

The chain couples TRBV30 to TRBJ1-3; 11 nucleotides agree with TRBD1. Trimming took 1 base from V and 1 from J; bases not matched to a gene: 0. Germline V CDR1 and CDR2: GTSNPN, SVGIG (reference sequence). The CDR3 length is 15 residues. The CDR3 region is CAWSGDRGSGNTIYF. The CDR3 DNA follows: TGTGCCTGGAGTGGGGACAGGGGGTCTGGAAACACCATATATTTT.

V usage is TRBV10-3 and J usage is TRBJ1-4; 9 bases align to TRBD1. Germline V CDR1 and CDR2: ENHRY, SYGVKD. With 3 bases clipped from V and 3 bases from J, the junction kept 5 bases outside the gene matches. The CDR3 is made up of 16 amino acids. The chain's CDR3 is CAISEGQGRSNEKLFF. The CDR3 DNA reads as TGTGCCATCAGTGAAGGACAGGGGAGGTCTAATGAAAAACTGTTTTTT.

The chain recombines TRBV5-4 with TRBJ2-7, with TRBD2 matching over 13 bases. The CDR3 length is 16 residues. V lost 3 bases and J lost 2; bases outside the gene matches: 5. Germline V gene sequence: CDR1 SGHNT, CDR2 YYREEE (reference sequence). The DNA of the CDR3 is TGTGCCAGCAGCTCCCCCGGGACTAGCGGGACCTACGAGCAGTACTTC. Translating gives CASSSPGTSGTYEQYF.

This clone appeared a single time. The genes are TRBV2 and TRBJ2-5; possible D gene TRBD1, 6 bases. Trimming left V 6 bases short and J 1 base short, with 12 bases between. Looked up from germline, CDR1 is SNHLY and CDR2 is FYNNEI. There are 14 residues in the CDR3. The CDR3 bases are TGTGCCAGCAGGTCAGGGGCTACCCAAGAGACCCAGTACTTC. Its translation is CASRSGATQETQYF.

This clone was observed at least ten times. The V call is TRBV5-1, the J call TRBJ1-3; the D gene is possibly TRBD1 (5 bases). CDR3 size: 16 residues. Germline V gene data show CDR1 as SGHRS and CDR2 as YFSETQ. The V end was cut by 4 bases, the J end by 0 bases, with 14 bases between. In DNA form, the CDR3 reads TGCGCCAGCAGCCCCTCGACGGGGGGCTCTGGAAACACCATATATTTT. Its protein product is CASSPSTGGSGNTIYF. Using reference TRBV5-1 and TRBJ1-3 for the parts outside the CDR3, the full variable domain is KAGVTQTPRYLIKTRGQQVTLSCSPISGHRSVSWYQQTPGQGLQFLFEYFSETQRNKGNFPGRFSGRQFSNSRSEMNVSTLELGDSALYLCASSPSTGGSGNTIYFGEGSWLTVV.

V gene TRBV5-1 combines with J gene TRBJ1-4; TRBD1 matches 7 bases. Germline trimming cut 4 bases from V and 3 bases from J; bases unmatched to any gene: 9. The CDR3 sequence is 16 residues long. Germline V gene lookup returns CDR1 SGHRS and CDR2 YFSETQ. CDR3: CASSPPTGEANEKLFF. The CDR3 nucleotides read TGCGCCAGCAGCCCCCCCACAGGGGAGGCTAATGAAAAACTGTTTTTT.

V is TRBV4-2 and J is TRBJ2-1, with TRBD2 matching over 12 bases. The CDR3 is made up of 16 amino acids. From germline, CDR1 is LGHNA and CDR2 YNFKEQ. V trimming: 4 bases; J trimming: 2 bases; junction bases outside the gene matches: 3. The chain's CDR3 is CASSPRLAGAYNEQFF. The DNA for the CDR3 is TGTGCCAGCAGCCCCAGACTAGCGGGGGCCTACAATGAGCAGTTCTTC.

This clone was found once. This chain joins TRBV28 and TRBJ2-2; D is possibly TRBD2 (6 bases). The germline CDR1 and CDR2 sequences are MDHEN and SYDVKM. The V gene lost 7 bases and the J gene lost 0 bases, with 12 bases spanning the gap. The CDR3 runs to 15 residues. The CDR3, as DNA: TGTGCCAGCACCCCTTGGGGGGCGAACACCGGGGAGCTGTTTTTT. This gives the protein CASTPWGANTGELFF.

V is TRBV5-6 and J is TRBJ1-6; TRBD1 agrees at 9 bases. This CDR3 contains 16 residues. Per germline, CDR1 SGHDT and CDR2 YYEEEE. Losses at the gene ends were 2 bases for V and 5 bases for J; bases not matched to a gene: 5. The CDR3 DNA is TGTGCCAGCAGCTTCCGGGACAGGGTCAATAATTCACCCCTCCACTTT. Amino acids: CASSFRDRVNNSPLHF.

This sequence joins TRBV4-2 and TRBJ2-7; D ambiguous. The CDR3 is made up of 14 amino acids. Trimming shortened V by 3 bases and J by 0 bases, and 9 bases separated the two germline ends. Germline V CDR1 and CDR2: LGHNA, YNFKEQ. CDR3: CASSQVPSSYEQYF. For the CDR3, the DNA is TGTGCCAGCAGCCAGGTGCCCAGCTCCTACGAGCAGTACTTC.

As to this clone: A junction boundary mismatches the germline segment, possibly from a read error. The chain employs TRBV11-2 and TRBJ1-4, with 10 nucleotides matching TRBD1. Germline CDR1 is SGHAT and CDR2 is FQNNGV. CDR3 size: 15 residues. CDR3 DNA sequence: TGTGCCAGCAGCGTAGACAGGGGGCTAGGAGAAAAACTGTTTTTT. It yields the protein CASSVDRGLGEKLFF.

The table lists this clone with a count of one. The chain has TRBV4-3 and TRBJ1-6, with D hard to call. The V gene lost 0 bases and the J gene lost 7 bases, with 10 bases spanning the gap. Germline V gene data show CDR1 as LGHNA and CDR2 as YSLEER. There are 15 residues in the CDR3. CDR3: CASSQEIGWNSPLHF. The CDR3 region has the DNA TGCGCCAGCAGCCAAGAAATCGGTTGGAATTCACCCCTCCACTTT.

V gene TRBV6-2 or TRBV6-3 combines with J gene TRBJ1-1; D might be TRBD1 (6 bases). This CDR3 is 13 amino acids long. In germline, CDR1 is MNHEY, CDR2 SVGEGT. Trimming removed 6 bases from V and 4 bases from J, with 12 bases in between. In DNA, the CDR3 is TGTGCCAGCAGCACCCTCAGGGGCACTGAAGCTTTCTTT. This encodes CASSTLRGTEAFF.

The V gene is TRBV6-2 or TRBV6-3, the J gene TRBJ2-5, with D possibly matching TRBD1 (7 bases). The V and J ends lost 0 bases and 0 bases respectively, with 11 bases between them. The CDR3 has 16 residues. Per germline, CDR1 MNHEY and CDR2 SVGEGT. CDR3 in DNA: TGTGCCAGCAGTTACTCCAGGGGGGTCTACCAAGAGACCCAGTACTTC. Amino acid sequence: CASSYSRGVYQETQYF.

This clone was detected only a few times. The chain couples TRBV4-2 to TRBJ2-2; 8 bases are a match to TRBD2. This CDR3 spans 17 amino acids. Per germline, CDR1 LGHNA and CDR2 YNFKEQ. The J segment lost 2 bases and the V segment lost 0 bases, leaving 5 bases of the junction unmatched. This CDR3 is CASSQDSGTTNTGELFF. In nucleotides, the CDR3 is TGTGCCAGCAGCCAAGATAGCGGGACAACAAACACCGGGGAGCTGTTTTTT.

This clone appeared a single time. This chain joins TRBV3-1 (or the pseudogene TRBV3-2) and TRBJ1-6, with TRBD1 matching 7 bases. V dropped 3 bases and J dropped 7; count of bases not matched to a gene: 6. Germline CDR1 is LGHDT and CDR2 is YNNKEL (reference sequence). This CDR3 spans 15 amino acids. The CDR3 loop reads CASSQSLTGNSPLHF. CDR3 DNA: TGTGCCAGCAGCCAGTCATTGACAGGGAATTCACCCCTCCACTTT.

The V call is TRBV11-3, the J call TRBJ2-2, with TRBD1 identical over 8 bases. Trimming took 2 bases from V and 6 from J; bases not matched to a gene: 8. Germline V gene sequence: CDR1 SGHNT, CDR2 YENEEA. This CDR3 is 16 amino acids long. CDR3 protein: CASSLYGGQGAGELFF. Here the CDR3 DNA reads TGTGCCAGCAGCTTATATGGTGGACAGGGAGCCGGGGAGCTGTTTTTT. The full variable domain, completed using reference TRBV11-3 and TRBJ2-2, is EAGVVQSPRYKIIEKKQPVAFWCNPISGHNTLYWYLQNLGQGPELLIRYENEEAVDDSQLPKDRFSAERLKGVDSTLKIQPAELGDSAVYLCASSLYGGQGAGELFFGEGSRLTVL.

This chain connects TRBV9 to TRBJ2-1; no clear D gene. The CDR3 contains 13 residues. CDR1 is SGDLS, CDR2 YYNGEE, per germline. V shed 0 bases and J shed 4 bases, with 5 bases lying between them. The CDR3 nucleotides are TGTGCCAGCAGCGTAGCTCAGTACAATGAGCAGTTCTTC. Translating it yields CASSVAQYNEQFF.

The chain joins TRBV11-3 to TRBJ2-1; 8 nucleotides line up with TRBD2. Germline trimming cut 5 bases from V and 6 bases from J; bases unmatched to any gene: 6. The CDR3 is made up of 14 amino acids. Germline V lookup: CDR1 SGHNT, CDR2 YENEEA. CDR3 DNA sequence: TGTGCCAGCAGCCCCTTAGCGGGGTCCAATGAGCAGTTCTTC. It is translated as CASSPLAGSNEQFF.

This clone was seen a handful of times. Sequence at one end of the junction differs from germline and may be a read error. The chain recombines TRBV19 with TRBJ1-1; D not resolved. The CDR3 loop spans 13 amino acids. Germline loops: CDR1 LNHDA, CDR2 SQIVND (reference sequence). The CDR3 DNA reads TGTGCCAGTTCAGGAGGGTTGAAGACTGAAGCTTTCTTT. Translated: CASSGGLKTEAFF.

This CDR3 is CASSRLYEQYF. The CDR3 DNA reads as TGTGCCAGCAGCCGACTGTACGAGCAGTACTTC. The chain carries TRBV12-3 or TRBV12-4 and TRBJ2-7; D remains unclear. Trimming cost V 6 bases and J 4 bases, with 7 bases left between them. This CDR3 comprises 11 residues.